The 2 T cell receptor beta chains below come from one sample, sequenced in a study of Ad26.COV2.S vaccination and SARS-CoV-2 variants. Only in-frame clones appear in the TCRdb table, and some are missing; sequencing was by immunoSEQ multiplex PCR. Found here are some 450,000 clones, 90% of them singletons; the top ten hold approximately 4.3%. Sample treatment: around 19 received Ad26.COV2.S at low or high dose, single or two shots; a few received placebo; per-sample allocation not given. Sampling was done on day 63 after the first vaccine or placebo injection. The specimen was peripheral blood, collected in a trial of Ad26.COV2.S vaccine versus placebo. The receptors were gathered from a person between 18 and 65 years old who received the Ad26.COV2.S COVID-19 vaccine or a placebo.

The chain combines TRBV14 with TRBJ2-1, with a tentative D call TRBD1 (5 bases). There are 15 residues in the CDR3. Germline CDR1 and CDR2: SGHDN and FVKESK. Trimming shortened V by 1 base and J by 5 bases, and 12 bases separated the two germline ends. The CDR3 coding sequence is TGTGCCAGCAGCCAAGGGGCAGGGTCCCACAATGAGCAGTTCTTC. Its protein is CASSQGAGSHNEQFF. Filled out from reference TRBV14 and TRBJ2-1, the complete variable domain reads EAGVTQFPSHSVIEKGQTVTLRCDPISGHDNLYWYRRVMGKEIKFLLHFVKESKQDESGMPNNRFLAERTGGTYSTLKVQPAELEDSGVYFCASSQGAGSHNEQFFGPGTRLTVL.

This rearrangement joins TRBV7-2 to TRBJ2-6; D remains ambiguous. Germline V CDR1 and CDR2: SGHTA, FQGNSA. The CDR3 sequence is 16 residues long. With 2 bases removed from V and 0 bases from J, the gap between germline ends came to 8 bases. The DNA for the CDR3 is TGTGCCAGCAGCTTATATCCCCACTCTGGGGCCAACGTCCTGACTTTC. It yields the protein CASSLYPHSGANVLTF.